The 12 T cell receptor beta chains below come from one sample, sequenced in a study of post-analysis software for immune sequencing data. Study results and caveats: Patients had higher frequencies than controls of roughly five TRBV segments, including TRBV5-6, TRBV5-1 and TRBV20-1.

For these TCRs, the target antigens are not known. The TCR beta cDNA libraries contained unique molecular identifiers. Via MiXCR, TCRdb re-called the PCR reads, giving one row per CDR3 protein. The sample contains fewer than 850,000 distinct CDR3 sequences, 25% to 30% of which appear only once. The sample was blood. These TCRs come from a girl aged 5-17 years with multiple sclerosis.

V usage is TRBV2 and J usage is TRBJ2-3; D unresolved. Looked up from germline, CDR1 is SNHLY and CDR2 is FYNNEI. The V end was cut by 4 bases, the J end by 0 bases, with 5 bases between. The CDR3 runs to 13 residues. The CDR3 nucleotides read TGTGCCAGCAGTGGCGACAGCACAGATACGCAGTATTTT. Translated, it gives CASSGDSTDTQYF.

The chain recombines TRBV15 with TRBJ2-7; 7 bases match TRBD1. Trimming took 3 bases from V and 2 from J; bases not matched to a gene: 7. There are 15 residues in the CDR3. The germline gives CDR1 LNHNV, CDR2 YYDKDF (reference sequence). CDR3 amino acids: CATSRDPGTAYEQYF. CDR3 nucleotides: TGTGCCACCAGCAGGGACCCAGGGACAGCCTACGAGCAGTACTTC.

This clonotype has at least ten counts. V and J are TRBV5-1 and TRBJ2-7, with a tentative D call TRBD1 (5 bases). The CDR3 covers 13 residues. Trimming took 1 base from V and 5 from J, leaving 10 bases between them. CDR1 and CDR2 from the germline V gene are SGHRS and YFSETQ. CDR3 protein: CASSLTGVHEQYF. CDR3 bases: TGCGCCAGCAGCTTGACAGGCGTCCACGAGCAGTACTTC.

The CDR3 region is CSAYGGGGRTDTQYF. The CDR3 nucleotides are TGCAGTGCTTATGGGGGCGGAGGGAGGACAGATACGCAGTATTTT. The chain is built from TRBV20-1 and TRBJ2-3; tentatively, D is TRBD1 or TRBD2 (6 bases each). Germline V gene sequence: CDR1 DFQATT, CDR2 SNEGSKA (reference sequence). The CDR3 runs 15 residues. V lost 5 bases and J 3 bases, leaving 18 bases between the germline ends.

This clonotype was observed a few times. This sequence joins TRBV18 and TRBJ2-7; 7 bases align to TRBD1. This CDR3 has 16 amino acids. From germline, CDR1 is KGHSH and CDR2 LQKENI. Losses at the gene ends were 4 bases for V and 2 bases for J; bases not matched to a gene: 11. The CDR3 is CASSLKHRDSPYEQYF. CDR3 sequence (DNA): TGTGCCAGCTCACTGAAGCACCGGGACAGCCCCTACGAGCAGTACTTC.

This sequence joins TRBV12-3 or TRBV12-4 and TRBJ1-1, with D hard to call. The V gene lost 8 bases and the J gene lost 4 bases, with 17 bases spanning the gap. CDR3 length equals 14 residues. This CDR3 reads CASLRFLGSTEAFF. The DNA for the CDR3 is TGTGCCAGCCTAAGGTTCTTGGGGAGCACTGAAGCTTTCTTT.

This chain uses TRBV7-2 with TRBJ2-5, with D possibly matching TRBD2 (5 bases). From germline, CDR1 is SGHTA and CDR2 FQGNSA. Trimming pared 3 bases from V and 4 bases from J, leaving 12 bases between. There are 14 residues in the CDR3. The CDR3 region is CASSLSGLVETQYF. Written as DNA, the CDR3 is TGTGCCAGCAGCTTGTCGGGGTTGGTAGAGACCCAGTACTTC.

The table lists this clonotype with a few counts. The chain has TRBV10-3 and TRBJ2-5; 9 positions agree with TRBD1. The J call may be wrong; the DNA end is better matched by TRBJ2-7. Germline-derived CDR1 and CDR2 are ENHRY and SYGVKD. This CDR3 has 14 residues. The CDR3 coding sequence is TGTGCCATCAGTGGGTCGGACAGGGGTGGCGAGCAGTACTTC. The encoded protein is CAISGSDRGGEQYF.

This sequence joins TRBV7-2 and TRBJ2-7, with 7 positions matching TRBD1. After removal of 4 bases from V and 5 bases from J, the junction contained 11 bases not matched to a gene. The germline V gene encodes CDR1 SGHTA and CDR2 FQGNSA. The CDR3 runs to 15 residues. The CDR3 is CASSSQQGYRNEQYF. CDR3 bases: TGTGCCAGCAGCTCACAACAGGGGTATAGGAACGAGCAGTACTTC.

The chain carries TRBV7-2 and TRBJ2-3; perhaps TRBD1 as D (6 bases). Germline V gene lookup returns CDR1 SGHTA and CDR2 FQGNSA. The CDR3 extends over 16 amino acids. Trimming cost V 4 bases and J 7 bases, with 21 bases left between them. The CDR3 loop reads CASSSWTDGDVYTQYF. DNA of the CDR3: TGTGCCAGCAGCTCCTGGACAGATGGGGATGTATATACGCAGTATTTT.

The genes are TRBV10-3 and TRBJ1-2, with D maybe TRBD1 (6 bases). CDR1 is ENHRY, CDR2 SYGVKD, per germline. The germline V and J ends were trimmed by 8 bases and 3 bases, with 16 bases remaining between them. The CDR3 is 14 amino acids. The CDR3 sequence: CAIGRDRNDYGYTF. The CDR3, as DNA: TGTGCCATCGGACGAGACAGGAATGACTATGGCTACACCTTC.

The V call is TRBV6-6, the J call TRBJ2-7; D unclear. V gave up 5 bases and J gave up 3 bases, with 14 bases separating them. CDR3 length: 14 amino acids. Germline values: CDR1 MNHNY, CDR2 SVGAGI (reference sequence). The DNA for the CDR3 is TGTGCCAGCAGTACCAACCCTGCTCGCTACGAGCAGTACTTC. It codes for CASSTNPARYEQYF.